The clone carrying this T cell receptor (beta chain) was recorded a few times. What it binds is not known. The CDR3 length is 14 residues. Trimming left V 5 bases short and J 0 bases short, with 13 bases between. Germline-derived CDR1 and CDR2 are DFQATT and SNEGSKA (reference sequence). The sample is drawn from a study of blood T cells in healthy people across ages. Study-wide findings and caveats: TCR beta diversity was tightly associated with the proportion of naive T cells.

A second PCR, run for about 7 to 11 cycles, used a sample-barcoded 5' primer plus a J-beta primer mix. A template-switch adaptor containing 12 random nucleotides labeled each cDNA molecule. TCRdb reanalysed the 5' RACE reads using MiXCR and keeps one entry per CDR3 protein. The sample lists approximately 960,000 distinct CDR3 sequences, roughly 28% occurring once. Separately, the same data were catalogued under a study of T cells of mothers and their children. Per that study: Reads obtained per mother exceeded 9.5 million TCR beta CDR3 reads, with several million obtained per child.

The sequence derives from a woman aged 40 to 50 in good health. The chain has TRBV20-1 and TRBJ1-1; D is undetermined. Input material: blood. The CDR3 DNA reads as TGCAGTGCTCCATTTACAGAGATGAACACTGAAGCTTTCTTT. Translated, it gives CSAPFTEMNTEAFF.